These 20 T cell receptor delta chains share one sample of origin, sequenced in a study of gamma-delta chains in newborns, infants, children. TCRdb re-processed the reads using CATT. The table records a few thousand delta-chain clones, around 3% of them present only once. Sequenced material: blood. All receptors come from a child who was a newborn, infant or young child, either healthy, febrile or measles-vaccinated (not recorded which).

This clone showed up just a few times. A read error likely explains why the TCRdb protein, taken from a much larger clone, differs from this DNA's translation at residue 3; the protein shown is translated from the DNA. The same CDR3 can be traced to other DNA sequences in this sample. The chain uses TRDV2 and TRDJ3, with no clear D. The CDR3 loop spans 16 amino acids. Germline lookup yields CDR1 GEAIGNYY and CDR2 EKD. CDR3 sequence: CASDRLSSWDTRQMFF. Written as DNA, the CDR3 is TGTGCCTCTGACAGGTTGAGCTCCTGGGACACCCGACAGATGTTTTTC.

This clone is categorized as large. Different DNA sequences within this sample yield the same CDR3. The chain uses TRDV2 and TRDJ3; 8 bases align to TRDD3. In germline, CDR1 is GEAIGNYY, CDR2 EKD. CDR3 length: 19 amino acids. Trimming at V came to 0 bases and at J to 0 bases, leaving 6 bases not matched to a gene. CDR3 loop: CACDTWTWGNSWDTRQMFF. The CDR3 DNA sequence: TGTGCCTGTGACACCTGGACCTGGGGGAACTCCTGGGACACCCGACAGATGTTTTTC.

Details on this clone: An end of the junction differs from the germline gene, which may be a read error. The V gene is TRDV1, the J gene TRDJ2; 11 nucleotides align to TRDD3. This CDR3 comprises 21 residues. Germline V CDR1 and CDR2: TSWWSYY, QGS. CDR3 nucleotide sequence: TGTTCTCTTGGGGAACCCATCCTATTCTTACTGGGGGATATGGCGACAGCACAACTCTTCTTT. Translation gives CSLGEPILFLLGDMATAQLFF.

This clone is medium-sized by share. The CDR3 is CALGELGGIRSWDTRQMFF. As DNA, the CDR3 is TGTGCTCTTGGGGAACTAGGGGGGATACGCTCCTGGGACACCCGACAGATGTTTTTC. The rearrangement links TRDV1 to TRDJ3, with 10 bases matching TRDD3. V lost 0 bases to trimming and J lost 0 bases; unmatched junction nucleotides: 2. CDR3 size: 19 residues. Germline assignment: CDR1 TSWWSYY and CDR2 QGS.

For this clone: TCRdb attributes to this sequence the protein of a much larger clone, which differs from the DNA translation at residue 16; a read error is likely, and the protein displayed is translated from the DNA. The DNA for the CDR3 is TGTGCCTGTGACACCGCCTGGATAAGCTCCTGGGACACCCGACAGACGTTTTTC. Protein product: CACDTAWISSWDTRQTFF. The chain is built from TRDV2 and TRDJ3; the D gene is possibly TRDD3 (5 bases). The CDR3 covers 18 residues. The V gene's germline CDR1 is GEAIGNYY and CDR2 EKD.

This clone was detected many times. A much larger clone differs by one base, so this may be a read error. Other nucleotide sequences in the sample specify the same CDR3. This sequence joins TRDV2 and TRDJ3; the match to TRDD3 covers 11 bases. The CDR3 is 21 residues long. Germline assignment: CDR1 GEAIGNYY and CDR2 EKD. CDR3 in DNA: TGTGCCTGTGACCAGTACTGGGGGATATATCCCCATTCCTGGGACACTCGACAGATGTTTTTC. Amino acid sequence: CACDQYWGIYPHSWDTRQMFF.

The sample holds a few counts of this clone. The TCRdb record carries a much larger clone's protein, which differs from this DNA's translation at residue 12; a read error is the likely cause, and the protein listed here is the DNA translation. V is TRDV2 and J is TRDJ3; 10 positions agree with TRDD3. The CDR3 length is 20 residues. The germline V gene encodes CDR1 GEAIGNYY and CDR2 EKD. The V and J ends lost 1 base and 2 bases, in that order; junction bases with no gene match: 10. This chain's CDR3 is CACDTVLGDSSPWDTRQMFF. CDR3 sequence (DNA): TGTGCCTGTGACACTGTACTGGGGGATTCAAGCCCCTGGGACACCCGACAGATGTTTTTC.

Note on this clone: TCRdb's listed protein matches a much larger clone and diverges from this DNA's translation at residue 3, likely through a read error; the protein shown comes from the DNA. The chain carries TRDV2 and TRDJ2; 8 bases map to TRDD3. Germline CDR1 GEAIGNYY, CDR2 EKD. CDR3 size: 16 residues. The CDR3 spells CARDILGAALTAQLFF. The DNA of the CDR3 is TGTGCCCGTGACATACTGGGGGCCGCTTTGACAGCACAACTCTTCTTT.

This clone was observed a few times. A much larger clone sits a single nucleotide away, making a read error possible. The V and J genes are TRDV3 and TRDJ1; D is perhaps TRDD2 or TRDD3 (6 bases each). CDR3 length equals 17 residues. Per the germline V gene, CDR1 is TVYSNPD and CDR2 is GDNSRS (reference sequence). Trimming shortened V by 2 bases and J by 1 base, and 23 bases separated the two germline ends. The CDR3 bases are TGTGCCTTTCTGAAGGATCTGGGGTTTCCTAGCACCGATAAACTCATCTTT. Translation: CAFLKDLGFPSTDKLIF.

By sample fraction, this clone is medium-sized. V gene TRDV1 combines with J gene TRDJ2, with a weak D call TRDD3 (5 bases). V lost 5 bases and J lost 1, with 23 bases in between. Germline V gives CDR1 TSWWSYY, CDR2 QGS. The CDR3 consists of 19 residues. The CDR3, as DNA: TGTGCTCTTGGGCCCGTGTCATACGGCCAGCAAGGTTTGACAGCACAACTCTTCTTT. Protein: CALGPVSYGQQGLTAQLFF.

With respect to this clone: A far larger clone is one nucleotide away, so this likely arose from a read error. Other DNA sequences in the sample encode the same CDR3. The chain employs TRDV2 and TRDJ3; 12 bases are shared with TRDD3. This CDR3 comprises 18 residues. Germline-derived CDR1 and CDR2 are GEAIGNYY and EKD. The CDR3 spells CACDTVLGDTWDTRQMFF. The CDR3, as DNA: TGTGCCTGTGACACCGTACTGGGGGATACCTGGGACACCCGACAGATGTTCTTC.

This clone was seen only a few times. TCRdb's entry gives the protein of a much larger clone, which mismatches this DNA's translation at residue 5, likely from a read error; the protein reported here is translated from the DNA. This chain links TRDV2 with TRDJ3; 13 bases agree with TRDD3. J gave up 0 bases and V 3 bases, and 4 bases lay outside the gene matches. This CDR3 contains 19 residues. Germline V gives CDR1 GEAIGNYY, CDR2 EKD. The CDR3 sequence: CACDHWGIRGSWDTRQMFF. The CDR3 coding sequence is TGTGCCTGTGACCACTGGGGGATACGCGGCTCCTGGGACACCCGACAGATGTTTTTC.

This clone was seen a handful of times. A much larger clonotype is one base distant, so this may be a read error. Other nucleotide sequences in the sample specify the same CDR3. V usage is TRDV2 and J usage is TRDJ3; 11 bases are a match to TRDD3. The V and J ends lost 7 bases and 0 bases, in that order; junction bases with no gene match: 10. This CDR3 has 19 amino acids. Germline assignment: CDR1 GEAIGNYY and CDR2 EKD. For the CDR3, the DNA is TGTGCCTGCGACTGGGGGATAAGTAACAGCTCCTGGGACACCCGACAGATGTTTTTC. Translation gives CACDWGISNSSWDTRQMFF.

In the case of this clone: A read error is likely here: a far larger clone is one base away. The chain has TRAV29/DV5 and TRDJ2; 11 nucleotides agree with TRDD3. The V segment lost 0 bases and the J segment 1 base; nucleotides outside the gene matches: 32. The CDR3 is made up of 26 amino acids. CDR1 NSMFDY and CDR2 ISSIKDK come from the germline V gene. Here the CDR3 DNA reads TGTGCAGCAAGCGCGACGCCTGAAACGTGGGGGATACGCAATATAGTTGCGTCGGGTTTGACAGCACAACTCTTCTTT. It specifies CAASATPETWGIRNIVASGLTAQLFF.

About this clone: This DNA's translation differs at residue 7 from TCRdb's protein, which comes from a much larger clone; a read error is likely, and the protein shown is translated from the DNA. This chain connects TRDV2 to TRDJ2, with no clear D. The CDR3 is made up of 15 amino acids. Looked up from germline, CDR1 is GEAIGNYY and CDR2 is EKD. Trimming pared 1 base from V and 1 base from J, leaving 9 bases between. The CDR3 DNA is TGTGCCTGTGACACGCTGGTGGATTTGACAGCACAACTCTTCTTT. Protein sequence: CACDTLVDLTAQLFF.

About this clone itself: Given a far larger clone just one base away, this is likely a sequencing read error. Other DNA variants within this sample encode the same CDR3. The J gene is TRDJ1, the V gene TRDV2; 7 bases are a match to TRDD3. The CDR3 runs 15 residues. Germline loops: CDR1 GEAIGNYY, CDR2 EKD. The chain's CDR3 is CACDTAWGVTDKLIF. As DNA, the CDR3 is TGTGCCTGTGACACCGCCTGGGGGGTCACCGATAAACTCATATTT.

This clone was found a few times. TCRdb assigns this DNA the protein of a much larger clone, which departs from its translation at residue 7; this likely reflects a read error, and the protein shown comes from translating the DNA. This chain uses TRDV2 with TRDJ3, with D tentatively TRDD3 (5 bases). Looked up from germline, CDR1 is GEAIGNYY and CDR2 is EKD. The CDR3 runs 20 residues. Trimming cost V 1 base and J 0 bases, with 18 bases left between them. Here the CDR3 DNA reads TGTGCCTGTGACACTCGTAATGGGGACCACAGCTCCTGGGACACCCGACAGATGTTTTTC. Translation gives CACDTRNGDHSSWDTRQMFF.

This chain uses TRDV2 with TRDJ2, with D uncertain. Germline V gives CDR1 GEAIGNYY, CDR2 EKD. The V and J ends lost 0 bases and 4 bases respectively, with 17 bases between them. The CDR3 covers 17 residues. CDR3: CACDTDPPARGTAQLFF. The CDR3 nucleotides read TGTGCCTGTGACACCGATCCTCCCGCTAGGGGGACAGCACAACTCTTCTTT.

This clone was counted between two and nine times. This sequence is one base from a far larger clone and is likely a read error. Distinct nucleotide sequences in the sample also encode this CDR3. The chain is built from TRDV2 and TRDJ3; tentatively, D is TRDD3 (5 bases). CDR1 and CDR2 (germline): GEAIGNYY, EKD. The CDR3 is made up of 18 amino acids. The CDR3 coding sequence is TGTGCCTGTGACCCCTTAACTCCACACTCCTGGGACACCCGACAGATGTTCTTC. Protein product: CACDPLTPHSWDTRQMFF.

Note on this clone: A far larger clone is one nucleotide away, so this likely arose from a read error. The gene calls are TRDV2 and TRDJ3; TRDD3 aligns across 12 bases. The CDR3 is 22 residues long. Germline V gene sequence: CDR1 GEAIGNYY, CDR2 EKD. V was clipped by 0 bases and J by 0 bases; unmatched bases: 11. The CDR3 DNA is TGTGCCTGTGACACCAAGGCCTACTGGGGGATACTGGCCTCCTGGGACACCCGACAGATGTTTTTC. This translates into CACDTKAYWGILASWDTRQMFF.